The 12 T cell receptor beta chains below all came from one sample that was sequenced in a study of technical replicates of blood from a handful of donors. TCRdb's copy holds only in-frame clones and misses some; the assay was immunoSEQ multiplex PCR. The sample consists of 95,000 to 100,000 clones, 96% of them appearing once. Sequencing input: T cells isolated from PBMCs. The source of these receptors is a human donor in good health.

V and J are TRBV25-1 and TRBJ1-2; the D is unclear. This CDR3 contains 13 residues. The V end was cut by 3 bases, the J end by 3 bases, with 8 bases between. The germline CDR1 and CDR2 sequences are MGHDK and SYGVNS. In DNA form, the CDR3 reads TGTGCCAGCAGTGATCCGGGATACTATGGCTACACCTTC. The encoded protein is CASSDPGYYGYTF.

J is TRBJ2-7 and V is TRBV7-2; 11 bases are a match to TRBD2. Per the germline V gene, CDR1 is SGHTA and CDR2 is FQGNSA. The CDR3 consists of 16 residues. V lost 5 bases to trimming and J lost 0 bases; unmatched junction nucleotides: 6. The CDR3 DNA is TGTGCCAGCAGCCTCCGTAGCGGGGGGGCCTCCTACGAGCAGTACTTC. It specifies CASSLRSGGASYEQYF.

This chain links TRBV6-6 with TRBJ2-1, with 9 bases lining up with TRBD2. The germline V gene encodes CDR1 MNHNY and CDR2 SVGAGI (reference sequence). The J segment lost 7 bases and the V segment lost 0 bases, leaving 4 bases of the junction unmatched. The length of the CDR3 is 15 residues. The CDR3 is CASSYSAGGRNEQFF. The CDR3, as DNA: TGTGCCAGCAGTTACTCCGCGGGGGGGCGGAATGAGCAGTTCTTC.

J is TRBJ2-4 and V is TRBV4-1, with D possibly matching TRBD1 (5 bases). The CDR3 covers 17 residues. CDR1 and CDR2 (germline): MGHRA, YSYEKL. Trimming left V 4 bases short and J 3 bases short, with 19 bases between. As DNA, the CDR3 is TGCGCCAGCAGCCCCATAGGAGCCCAGGGTTTCAAAAACATTCAGTACTTC. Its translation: CASSPIGAQGFKNIQYF.

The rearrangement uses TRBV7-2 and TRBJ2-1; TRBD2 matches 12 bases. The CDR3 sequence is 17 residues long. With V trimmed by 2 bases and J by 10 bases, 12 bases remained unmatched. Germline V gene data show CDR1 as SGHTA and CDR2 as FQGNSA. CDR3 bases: TGTGCCAGCAGCTTACCCGGGACTAGCGGGCTCGCCAGAGAGCAGTTCTTC. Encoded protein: CASSLPGTSGLAREQFF.

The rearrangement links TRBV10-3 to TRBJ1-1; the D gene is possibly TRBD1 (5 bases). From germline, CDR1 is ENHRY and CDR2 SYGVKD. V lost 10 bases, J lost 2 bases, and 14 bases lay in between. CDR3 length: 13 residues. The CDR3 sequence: CATRLRDNTEAFF. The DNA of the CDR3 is TGTGCCACCCGACTCAGGGATAACACTGAAGCTTTCTTT.

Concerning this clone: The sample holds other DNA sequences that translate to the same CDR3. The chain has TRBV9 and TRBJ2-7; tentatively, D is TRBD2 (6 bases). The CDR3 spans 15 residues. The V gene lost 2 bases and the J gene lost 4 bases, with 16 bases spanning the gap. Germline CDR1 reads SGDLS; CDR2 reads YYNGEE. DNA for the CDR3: TGTGCCAGCAGCGTCGACTCGGGGGTTTCTTACGAGCAGTACTTC. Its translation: CASSVDSGVSYEQYF.

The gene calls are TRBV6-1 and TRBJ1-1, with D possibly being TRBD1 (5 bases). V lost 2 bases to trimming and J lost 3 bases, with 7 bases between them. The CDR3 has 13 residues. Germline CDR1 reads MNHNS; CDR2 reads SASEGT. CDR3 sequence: CASSEWGDTEAFF. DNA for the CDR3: TGTGCCAGCAGTGAATGGGGGGACACTGAAGCTTTCTTT.

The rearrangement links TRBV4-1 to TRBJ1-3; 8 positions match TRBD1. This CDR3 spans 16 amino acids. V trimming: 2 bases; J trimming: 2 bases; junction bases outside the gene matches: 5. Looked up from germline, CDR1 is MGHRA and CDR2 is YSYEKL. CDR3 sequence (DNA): TGCGCCAGCAGCCAACCCGGGACAGGCCCTGGAAACACCATATATTTT. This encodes CASSQPGTGPGNTIYF.

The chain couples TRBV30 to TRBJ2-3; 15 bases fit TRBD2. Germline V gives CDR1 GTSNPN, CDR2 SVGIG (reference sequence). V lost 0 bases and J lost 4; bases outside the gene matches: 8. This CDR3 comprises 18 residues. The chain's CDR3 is CAWSVEGTSGGSADTQYF. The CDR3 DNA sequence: TGTGCCTGGAGTGTAGAGGGGACTAGCGGGGGGTCCGCAGATACGCAGTATTTT.

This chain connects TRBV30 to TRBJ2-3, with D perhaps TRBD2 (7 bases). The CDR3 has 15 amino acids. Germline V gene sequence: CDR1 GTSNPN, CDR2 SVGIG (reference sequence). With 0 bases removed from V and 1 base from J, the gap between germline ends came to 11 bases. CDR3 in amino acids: CAWSVRGAGTDTQYF. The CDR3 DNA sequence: TGTGCCTGGAGTGTACGGGGGGCCGGCACAGATACGCAGTATTTT.

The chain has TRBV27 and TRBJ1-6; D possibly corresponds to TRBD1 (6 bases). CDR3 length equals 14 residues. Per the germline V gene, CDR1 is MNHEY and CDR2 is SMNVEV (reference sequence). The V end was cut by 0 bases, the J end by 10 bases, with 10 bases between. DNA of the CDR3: TGTGCCAGCAGTTTATCGGGGGCATGGTCACCCCTCCACTTT. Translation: CASSLSGAWSPLHF.